This T cell receptor (beta chain) was observed in a study of untreated major depressive disorder. Regarding the study as a whole: In every subject, the five largest TRBV05-01 clones were private.

The CDR3 contains 14 residues. V lost 10 bases, J lost 5 bases, and 12 bases stayed unmatched. Germline loops: CDR1 SNHLY, CDR2 FYNNEI. CD4+ T cell purity was typically roughly 94%. Notes on this clone: The target antigen is unknown.

The protocol was immunoSEQ multiplex PCR, while the TCRdb copy is restricted to in-frame clones and leaves out a portion. The repertoire holds tens of thousands of clones, around 87% seen once, with just over 5% in the top ten. Sequenced: CD4+ T cells from PBMCs. The clonotype originates from a woman in her thirties in good health. This chain joins TRBV2 and TRBJ2-5, with 8 positions matching TRBD2. Here the CDR3 reads CANIRAGGLETQYF. The CDR3 nucleotides read TGTGCCAACATAAGGGCGGGGGGCCTTGAGACCCAGTACTTC.